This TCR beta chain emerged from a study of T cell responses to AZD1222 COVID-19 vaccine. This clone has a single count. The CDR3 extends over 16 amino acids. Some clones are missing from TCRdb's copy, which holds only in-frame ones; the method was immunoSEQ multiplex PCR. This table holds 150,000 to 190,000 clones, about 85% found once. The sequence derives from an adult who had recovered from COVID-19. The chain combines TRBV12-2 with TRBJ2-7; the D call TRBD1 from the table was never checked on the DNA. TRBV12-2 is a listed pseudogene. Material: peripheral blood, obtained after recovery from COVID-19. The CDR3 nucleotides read TGTGCAAGTCGCTTCAATTTAGAACAGGGGGCCTACGAGCAGTACTTC. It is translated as CASRFNLEQGAYEQYF.